Shown below are 23 T cell receptor beta chains from a single sample sequenced in a study of CD8+ T cells in alopecia areata. This sample's treatment: oral pan-JAK inhibitor, 5-10 mg twice daily. Extracted RNA was reverse transcribed, and the resulting cDNA served as sequencing template. Measured with immunoSEQ multiplex PCR; TCRdb has only the in-frame clones, and not every one. The table records 150,000 to 200,000 clones, about 65% of them present only once. This sample comprised CD4+ T cells sorted from blood, obtained between weeks 49 and 50, from a patient treated with tofacitinib. These receptors were collected from a human donor with alopecia areata.

The chain has TRBV11-3 and TRBJ2-4; D call uncertain. The CDR3 has 15 residues. Germline V gives CDR1 SGHNT, CDR2 YENEEA. The germline V and J ends were trimmed by 5 bases and 0 bases, with 11 bases remaining between them. The chain's CDR3 is CASSPGFLAKNIQYF. The CDR3 nucleotides read TGTGCCAGCAGCCCCGGGTTTCTAGCCAAAAACATTCAGTACTTC.

This chain links TRBV5-1 with TRBJ2-4, with D maybe TRBD1 (5 bases). The germline CDR1 and CDR2 sequences are SGHRS and YFSETQ. This CDR3 is 16 amino acids long. V was trimmed by 0 bases and J by 3 bases, leaving 13 bases between them. CDR3 protein: CASSLEGQVVKNIQYF. CDR3 nucleotide sequence: TGCGCCAGCAGCTTGGAGGGGCAGGTTGTCAAAAACATTCAGTACTTC.

The V and J genes are TRBV25-1 and TRBJ2-1; weak D call: TRBD1 (6 bases). Trimming stripped 5 bases from V and 6 bases from J, with 14 bases between. Germline CDR1 MGHDK, CDR2 SYGVNS. The CDR3 covers 14 residues. CDR3 loop: CASSRRTASNEQFF. DNA of the CDR3: TGTGCCAGCAGTAGGAGGACAGCTTCCAATGAGCAGTTCTTC.

V gene TRBV30 combines with J gene TRBJ2-2; TRBD2 is a possible D gene (6 bases). The CDR3 is made up of 16 amino acids. Germline assignment: CDR1 GTSNPN and CDR2 SVGIG (reference sequence). The germline V and J ends were trimmed by 3 bases and 7 bases, with 21 bases remaining between them. The CDR3, as DNA: TGTGCCTGGAGGAGACCCGGGGGACTGGAAAACGGGGAGCTGTTTTTT. Protein product: CAWRRPGGLENGELFF.

The chain recombines TRBV30 with TRBJ1-4; tentatively, D is TRBD1 (5 bases). This CDR3 spans 12 amino acids. The V end was cut by 4 bases, the J end by 7 bases, with 10 bases between. Germline CDR1 GTSNPN, CDR2 SVGIG (reference sequence). The DNA of the CDR3 is TGTGCCTGGAATTCGGGGGGTGAAAAACTGTTTTTT. Encoded protein: CAWNSGGEKLFF.

A note on this clone: The sample contains more than one DNA sequence encoding this CDR3. This chain links TRBV29-1 with TRBJ2-7, with D perhaps TRBD1 or TRBD2 (5 bases each). V lost 5 bases to trimming and J lost 1 base, with 9 bases between them. This CDR3 contains 12 residues. Germline V gives CDR1 SQVTM, CDR2 ANQGSEA. CDR3 sequence: CSVRDGSYEQYF. The CDR3 DNA follows: TGCAGCGTTCGGGACGGATCCTACGAGCAGTACTTC.

This rearrangement joins TRBV10-3 to TRBJ2-3, with D tentatively TRBD2 (6 bases). From germline, CDR1 is ENHRY and CDR2 SYGVKD. Between the trimmed V and J ends, which lost 5 bases and 1 base, there was a span of 16 bases. The CDR3 totals 16 residues. This CDR3 reads CAISLDRDSRTDTQYF. CDR3 sequence (DNA): TGTGCCATCAGTCTCGACCGGGACTCTCGCACAGATACGCAGTATTTT.

CDR3 nucleotides: TGTGCCTGGAGAACGGTTCAGAACACAGATACGCAGTATTTT. It is translated as CAWRTVQNTDTQYF. The rearrangement links TRBV30 to TRBJ2-3; D gene unclear. The length of the CDR3 is 14 residues. Trimming stripped 3 bases from V and 2 bases from J, with 12 bases between. In germline, CDR1 is GTSNPN, CDR2 SVGIG (reference sequence).

This clone was observed a single time. The V call is TRBV30, the J call TRBJ2-3, with 8 bases fitting TRBD1. Germline-derived CDR1 and CDR2 are GTSNPN and SVGIG (reference sequence). V was pared by 5 bases and J by 1 base, with 5 bases of the junction left unmatched. The CDR3 is made up of 14 amino acids. The CDR3 spells CAWAPGQGTDTQYF. CDR3 DNA sequence: TGTGCCTGGGCCCCGGGACAGGGCACAGATACGCAGTATTTT.

V is TRBV30 and J is TRBJ1-2, with D hard to call. The ends were cut back, 0 bases at V and 8 bases at J, with 13 bases in the middle. Germline CDR1 is GTSNPN and CDR2 is SVGIG (reference sequence). The CDR3 extends over 13 amino acids. CDR3 in DNA: TGTGCCTGGAGTGTCCGACAACTGACCGGCTACACCTTC. Amino acids: CAWSVRQLTGYTF.

The V call is TRBV30, the J call TRBJ2-3; D uncertain. V was cut by 0 bases and J by 0 bases, with 10 bases left in between. Germline V gives CDR1 GTSNPN, CDR2 SVGIG (reference sequence). CDR3 length equals 15 residues. The CDR3 region has the DNA TGTGCCTGGAGTGTACAAGGCAGTAGCACAGATACGCAGTATTTT. Translated: CAWSVQGSSTDTQYF.

The chain joins TRBV27 to TRBJ1-6, with D possibly TRBD1 on 6 matching bases. CDR1 and CDR2 (germline): MNHEY, SMNVEV (reference sequence). V was cut by 5 bases and J by 9 bases, with 14 bases left in between. CDR3 length equals 14 residues. The chain's CDR3 is CASSPGAKGSPLHF. The CDR3 region has the DNA TGTGCCAGCAGTCCGGGGGCTAAGGGTTCACCCCTCCACTTT.

This chain uses TRBV5-1 with TRBJ2-7; TRBD1 matches 10 bases. CDR1 and CDR2 from the germline V gene are SGHRS and YFSETQ. The CDR3 runs to 14 residues. The trim removed 4 bases at V and 0 bases at J, leaving 1 base unmatched. CDR3 DNA sequence: TGCGCCAGCAGCGGGACAGGGGCCTCCTACGAGCAGTACTTC. This translates into CASSGTGASYEQYF.

This clone has only a few counts. CDR3: CASSALGGAGGTDTQYF. As DNA, the CDR3 is TGTGCCAGCAGCGCCCTCGGAGGAGCGGGGGGCACAGATACGCAGTATTTT. The chain combines TRBV9 with TRBJ2-3, with 8 bases that match TRBD2. The CDR3 consists of 17 residues. J gave up 1 base and V 3 bases, and 10 bases lay outside the gene matches. Germline lookup yields CDR1 SGDLS and CDR2 YYNGEE.

The sample holds a few counts of this clone. V and J are TRBV5-1 and TRBJ2-1; D may be TRBD1 or TRBD2 (6 bases each). The CDR3 extends over 13 amino acids. With 2 bases removed from V and 7 bases from J, the gap between germline ends came to 10 bases. Per germline, CDR1 SGHRS and CDR2 YFSETQ. The CDR3 sequence: CASSLKGGNEQFF. Written as DNA, the CDR3 is TGCGCCAGCAGCTTAAAGGGGGGTAATGAGCAGTTCTTC.

This clone was found once. This chain joins TRBV29-1 and TRBJ1-1; D remains unclear. The V and J ends lost 3 bases and 7 bases respectively, with 15 bases between them. Germline loops: CDR1 SQVTM, CDR2 ANQGSEA. This CDR3 is built from 13 residues. CDR3 sequence (DNA): TGCAGCGTTGAGGGCCCGGTGAAGGGTGAAGCTTTCTTT. Its translation is CSVEGPVKGEAFF.

The chain carries TRBV30 and TRBJ1-2, with D maybe TRBD1 (6 bases). The ends were cut back, 5 bases at V and 2 bases at J, with 9 bases in the middle. The CDR3 covers 12 residues. The germline CDR1 and CDR2 sequences are GTSNPN and SVGIG (reference sequence). The CDR3 is CAWDRSNYGYTF. The CDR3 nucleotides read TGTGCCTGGGACAGGTCCAACTATGGCTACACCTTC. Drawing the rest from reference TRBV30 and TRBJ1-2, the complete variable domain is SQTIHQWPATLVQPVGSPLSLECTVEGTSNPNLYWYRQAAGRGLQLLFYSVGIGQISSEVPQNLSASRPQDRQFILSSKKLLLSDSGFYLCAWDRSNYGYTFGSGTRLTVV.

The V and J genes are TRBV10-3 and TRBJ1-2; 7 bases map to TRBD1. This CDR3 spans 15 amino acids. Germline CDR1 reads ENHRY; CDR2 reads SYGVKD. V lost 0 bases, J lost 4 bases, and 5 bases stayed unmatched. The CDR3 bases are TGTGCCATCAGTGAGTCGGACAGGACTTTCTATGGCTACACCTTC. Protein: CAISESDRTFYGYTF.

J is TRBJ1-2 and V is TRBV7-6; 10 bases map to TRBD1. V lost 0 bases and J lost 6; bases outside the gene matches: 4. The CDR3 contains 15 residues. In germline, CDR1 is SGHVS, CDR2 FNYEAQ. CDR3: CASSLAPDRGNGYTF. CDR3 nucleotide sequence: TGTGCCAGCAGCTTAGCACCGGACAGGGGGAATGGCTACACCTTC.

This clone has more than one count but fewer than ten. V gene TRBV18 combines with J gene TRBJ2-1; 11 bases align to TRBD2. The CDR3 consists of 17 residues. Germline values: CDR1 KGHSH, CDR2 LQKENI. The junction had 8 bases not matched to a gene; V was cut back by 3 bases and J by 4 bases. CDR3: CASSPRPGTSGYNEQFF. In nucleotides, the CDR3 is TGTGCCAGCTCACCCAGACCGGGGACTAGCGGATACAATGAGCAGTTCTTC.

The genes are TRBV2 and TRBJ2-7, with D maybe TRBD2 (5 bases). This CDR3 has 11 residues. The germline gives CDR1 SNHLY, CDR2 FYNNEI. V dropped 3 bases and J dropped 7 bases, with 7 bases sitting between them. This chain's CDR3 is CASSEPGEQYF. DNA of the CDR3: TGTGCCAGCAGTGAGCCGGGAGAGCAGTACTTC.

This clone was picked up a small number of times. This chain joins TRBV29-1 and TRBJ2-3, with D hard to call. Trimming shortened V by 7 bases and J by 0 bases, and 11 bases separated the two germline ends. There are 13 residues in the CDR3. Germline CDR1 SQVTM, CDR2 ANQGSEA. The CDR3 bases are TGCAGCGCCGGTGGCACAAGCACAGATACGCAGTATTTT. Translated: CSAGGTSTDTQYF.

This chain joins TRBV7-8 and TRBJ2-4; 8 bases agree with TRBD1. CDR3 size: 20 residues. The V gene end was trimmed by 5 bases and the J gene end by 0 bases; junction bases not matched to a gene: 18. Germline-derived CDR1 and CDR2 are SGHVS and FQNEAQ. This CDR3 reads CASSLSGTGSNLGAKNIQYF. CDR3 in DNA: TGTGCCAGCAGCCTCTCCGGGACAGGTTCGAATTTAGGAGCCAAAAACATTCAGTACTTC.